A single sample is the source of the 32 T cell receptor beta chains below, sequenced in a study of shared clonotypes between healthy human individuals. The method was immunoSEQ multiplex PCR; TCRdb's version includes in-frame clones alone and lacks a portion of them. This table has 1,100,000 or so clones, approximately 78% appearing once. Source material: memory CD4+ T cells from PBMCs. The subset: CD45RA-negative fraction. The receptors were sampled from a man aged 18 to 29 in good health. Some clones in this sample may be carry-over from other donors' samples.

The chain uses TRBV7-9 and TRBJ1-1, with D possibly matching TRBD1 (6 bases). CDR1 and CDR2 (germline): SEHNR, FQNEAQ (reference sequence). The CDR3 runs to 17 residues. V was shortened by 5 bases and J by 4 bases, with 23 bases between the two germline ends. The CDR3 loop reads CASSPRSGGGVTTEAFF. CDR3 in DNA: TGTGCCAGCAGCCCCCGGTCGGGGGGCGGGGTGACCACTGAAGCTTTCTTT.

This chain links TRBV11-2 with TRBJ2-7; D possibly corresponds to TRBD2 (5 bases). CDR3 size: 11 residues. V lost 5 bases and J lost 7, with 9 bases in between. The germline gives CDR1 SGHAT, CDR2 FQNNGV. The CDR3 spells CASSRDREQYF. CDR3 DNA sequence: TGTGCCAGCAGCCGGGATCGGGAGCAGTACTTC.

The chain combines TRBV7-7 with TRBJ2-1; D gene unclear. Germline CDR1 SSHAT, CDR2 FNYEAQ (reference sequence). CDR3 length equals 14 residues. With 1 base removed from V and 4 bases from J, the gap between germline ends came to 8 bases. The CDR3 region has the DNA TGTGCCAGCAGCTTAGGCCCGGGTTACAATGAGCAGTTCTTC. Residues: CASSLGPGYNEQFF.

This clone has a handful of counts. The CDR3: CASRRTSGRAASYNEQFF. The CDR3 nucleotides are TGTGCCAGCAGGCGTACTAGCGGGAGGGCCGCCTCCTACAATGAGCAGTTCTTC. The chain recombines TRBV11-2 with TRBJ2-1; 13 bases line up with TRBD2. CDR3 size: 18 residues. V shed 6 bases, J shed 0 bases, and the junction held 8 bases outside the gene matches. Germline lookup yields CDR1 SGHAT and CDR2 FQNNGV. Together with reference TRBV11-2 and TRBJ2-1, the CDR3 gives the full variable domain: EAGVAQSPRYKIIEKRQSVAFWCNPISGHATLYWYQQILGQGPKLLIQFQNNGVVDDSQLPKDRFSAERLKGVDSTLKIQPAKLEDSAVYLCASRRTSGRAASYNEQFFGPGTRLTVL.

The table lists this clone with a few counts. This rearrangement joins TRBV27 to TRBJ2-1, with 8 bases fitting TRBD2. This CDR3 is built from 17 residues. The junction had 10 bases not matched to a gene; V was cut back by 3 bases and J by 3 bases. Germline V CDR1 and CDR2: MNHEY, SMNVEV (reference sequence). The CDR3 nucleotides read TGTGCCAGCAGTTTGCGTTTGCTAGCGGGTATCTACAATGAGCAGTTCTTC. Translating gives CASSLRLLAGIYNEQFF.

In this sample, this clone turned up a few times. The gene calls are TRBV30 and TRBJ1-6; D is ambiguous. V dropped 2 bases and J dropped 5 bases, with 10 bases sitting between them. This CDR3 comprises 14 residues. Germline CDR1 reads GTSNPN; CDR2 reads SVGIG (reference sequence). The CDR3 spells CAWSRFSNNSPLHF. The DNA of the CDR3 is TGTGCCTGGAGTCGATTCAGTAATAATTCACCCCTCCACTTT.

The chain links TRBV7-2 to TRBJ1-2; 7 bases are a match to TRBD1. With V trimmed by 3 bases and J by 1 base, 8 bases remained unmatched. There are 16 residues in the CDR3. CDR1 is SGHTA, CDR2 FQGNSA, per germline. CDR3 loop: CASSFRGGQNNYGYTF. The DNA for the CDR3 is TGTGCCAGCAGCTTTCGTGGGGGACAGAATAACTATGGCTACACCTTC.

The rearrangement uses TRBV7-2 and TRBJ1-5; D unresolved. The CDR3 is made up of 14 amino acids. V was trimmed by 4 bases and J by 5 bases, leaving 12 bases between them. Germline V gene sequence: CDR1 SGHTA, CDR2 FQGNSA. CDR3 DNA: TGTGCCAGCAGCTCGACAAGGGCAGATCAGCCCCAGCATTTT. This gives the protein CASSSTRADQPQHF. Using reference TRBV7-2 and TRBJ1-5 for the parts outside the CDR3, the full variable domain is GAGVSQSPSNKVTEKGKDVELRCDPISGHTALYWYRQSLGQGLEFLIYFQGNSAPDKSGLPSDRFSAERTGGSVSTLTIQRTQQEDSAVYLCASSSTRADQPQHFGDGTRLSIL.

The chain combines TRBV6-1 with TRBJ2-7; 8 bases line up with TRBD2. Germline V gene data show CDR1 as MNHNS and CDR2 as SASEGT. Losses at the gene ends were 4 bases for V and 0 bases for J; bases not matched to a gene: 8. CDR3 length: 16 amino acids. CDR3 in amino acids: CASSAASGSISYEQYF. CDR3 nucleotides: TGTGCCAGCAGTGCCGCTAGCGGGTCTATCTCCTACGAGCAGTACTTC.

The chain uses TRBV18 and TRBJ1-2; tentative D call: TRBD1 (5 bases). The V gene lost 4 bases and the J gene lost 8 bases, with 14 bases spanning the gap. Germline lookup yields CDR1 KGHSH and CDR2 LQKENI. The CDR3 consists of 13 residues. CDR3 sequence (DNA): TGTGCCAGCTCACTCCAGGGTGCTCAGGGCTACACCTTC. Translated: CASSLQGAQGYTF.

The chain joins TRBV11-2 to TRBJ1-2, with D tentatively TRBD1 (6 bases). Per germline, CDR1 SGHAT and CDR2 FQNNGV. The ends were cut back, 3 bases at V and 8 bases at J, with 16 bases in the middle. The CDR3 consists of 14 residues. The CDR3 loop reads CASSFQAGARGYTF. Written as DNA, the CDR3 is TGTGCCAGCAGCTTCCAAGCGGGGGCCAGGGGCTACACCTTC.

This sequence joins TRBV4-3 and TRBJ1-1; D is uncertain. Between the trimmed V and J ends, which lost 6 bases and 5 bases, there was a span of 16 bases. The CDR3 sequence is 14 residues long. Germline values: CDR1 LGHNA, CDR2 YSLEER. Here the CDR3 DNA reads TGCGCCAGCAGTCGTGGTATTATGAGTACTGAAGCTTTCTTT. Protein: CASSRGIMSTEAFF.

V gene TRBV5-1 combines with J gene TRBJ2-5; 12 bases are a match to TRBD1. V gave up 5 bases and J gave up 1 base; unmatched junction bases: 9. Germline V gene sequence: CDR1 SGHRS, CDR2 YFSETQ. CDR3 size: 17 residues. CDR3 sequence reads: CASRPGQGAGGQETQYF. Here the CDR3 DNA reads TGCGCCAGCAGGCCGGGACAGGGGGCTGGTGGCCAAGAGACCCAGTACTTC. The full variable domain, its missing parts supplied by reference TRBV5-1 and TRBJ2-5, is KAGVTQTPRYLIKTRGQQVTLSCSPISGHRSVSWYQQTPGQGLQFLFEYFSETQRNKGNFPGRFSGRQFSNSRSEMNVSTLELGDSALYLCASRPGQGAGGQETQYFGPGTRLLVL.

V gene TRBV19 combines with J gene TRBJ2-1, with 7 bases matching TRBD1. The CDR3 is 14 amino acids. V lost 5 bases and J lost 6; bases outside the gene matches: 7. Per germline, CDR1 LNHDA and CDR2 SQIVND (reference sequence). The CDR3 loop is CASSRTGVSNEQFF. In nucleotides, the CDR3 is TGTGCCAGTAGTCGAACAGGGGTTAGCAATGAGCAGTTCTTC.

V gene TRBV5-1 combines with J gene TRBJ2-5; tentatively, D is TRBD1 or TRBD2 (5 bases each). The V end lost 0 bases, the J end lost 5 bases, and 11 bases lay between the germline ends. Germline V gene lookup returns CDR1 SGHRS and CDR2 YFSETQ. The CDR3 runs 14 residues. The CDR3 coding sequence is TGCGCCAGCAGCTTGGTCGGGGCGTACGAGACCCAGTACTTC. As protein: CASSLVGAYETQYF.

The J gene is TRBJ1-2, the V gene TRBV5-1; the D is unclear. This CDR3 contains 12 residues. From germline, CDR1 is SGHRS and CDR2 YFSETQ. Deletions cut 4 bases from V and 8 bases from J, with 12 bases between. The CDR3 is CASSLDTRGYTF. The DNA for the CDR3 is TGCGCCAGCAGCCTCGACACGCGGGGCTACACCTTC.

This chain uses TRBV19 with TRBJ1-1, with 7 bases lining up with TRBD1. The CDR3 is 14 residues long. Germline-derived CDR1 and CDR2 are LNHDA and SQIVND (reference sequence). The V segment lost 3 bases and the J segment 2 bases; nucleotides outside the gene matches: 3. The CDR3 coding sequence is TGTGCCAGTAGTATGGGGACAGCAAACACTGAAGCTTTCTTT. Its translation is CASSMGTANTEAFF.

The chain uses TRBV28 and TRBJ1-5; D is possibly TRBD1 (5 bases). Germline V lookup: CDR1 MDHEN, CDR2 SYDVKM. The CDR3 is 14 residues long. Trimming cost V 4 bases and J 3 bases, with 10 bases left between them. The CDR3 region has the DNA TGTGCCAGCAGTTCTGCGGGGCTCAATCAGCCCCAGCATTTT. This gives the protein CASSSAGLNQPQHF. The complete variable domain, with remaining parts taken from reference TRBV28 and TRBJ1-5, reads DVKVTQSSRYLVKRTGEKVFLECVQDMDHENMFWYRQDPGLGLRLIYFSYDVKMKEKGDIPEGYSVSREKKERFSLILESASTNQTSMYLCASSSAGLNQPQHFGDGTRLSIL.

This clone was found once. The V call is TRBV27, the J call TRBJ2-1; D gene uncertain. The CDR3 has 11 residues. Germline V CDR1 and CDR2: MNHEY, SMNVEV (reference sequence). Trimming removed 5 bases at V and 10 bases at J, with 9 bases between. The CDR3 is CASSGPGEQFF. DNA of the CDR3: TGTGCCAGCAGTGGACCTGGAGAGCAGTTCTTC.

The sample holds a few counts of this clone. The rearrangement uses TRBV19 and TRBJ1-1; no clear D. The CDR3 length is 15 residues. V lost 8 bases and J lost 1, with 17 bases in between. Germline V gene lookup returns CDR1 LNHDA and CDR2 SQIVND (reference sequence). The CDR3 DNA is TGTGCCAGTCTCCCGGCGAGGCCCGGGAACACTGAAGCTTTCTTT. Translating it yields CASLPARPGNTEAFF.

There are a few counts of this clone. V gene TRBV11-2 combines with J gene TRBJ2-5, with TRBD2 matching over 9 bases. From germline, CDR1 is SGHAT and CDR2 FQNNGV. The CDR3 has 14 amino acids. V lost 6 bases and J lost 2; bases outside the gene matches: 4. DNA of the CDR3: TGTGCCAGCAGTCCGACTAGCGGTCAAGAGACCCAGTACTTC. Translation: CASSPTSGQETQYF.

The chain carries TRBV7-9 and TRBJ1-2; TRBD1 matches at 10 bases. Looked up from germline, CDR1 is SEHNR and CDR2 is FQNEAQ (reference sequence). The CDR3 runs 15 residues. With 5 bases clipped from V and 0 bases from J, the junction kept 3 bases outside the gene matches. The CDR3, as DNA: TGTGCCAGCAGCCCCGACAGGGGGCCTAACTATGGCTACACCTTC. It is translated as CASSPDRGPNYGYTF.

The genes are TRBV27 and TRBJ1-4; 7 positions match TRBD1. The CDR3 has 16 amino acids. Trimming removed 3 bases from V and 7 bases from J; junction bases left unmatched: 11. CDR1 is MNHEY and CDR2 is SMNVEV in the germline V gene (reference sequence). CDR3 sequence (DNA): TGTGCCAGCAGTTTGCTGAACAGGGGACGCGGTGAAAAACTGTTTTTT. Translation gives CASSLLNRGRGEKLFF.

The genes are TRBV11-2 and TRBJ1-5; D gene unclear. Germline CDR1 SGHAT, CDR2 FQNNGV. Trimming shortened V by 5 bases and J by 7 bases, and 15 bases separated the two germline ends. CDR3 length: 14 residues. This CDR3 reads CASSRGGSEQPQHF. The CDR3 coding sequence is TGTGCCAGCAGCCGCGGAGGTTCAGAACAGCCCCAGCATTTT.

The chain links TRBV10-2 to TRBJ1-1, with D unresolved. Per germline, CDR1 WSHSY and CDR2 SAAADI. V gave up 2 bases and J gave up 4 bases, with 11 bases separating them. The CDR3 runs to 14 residues. The CDR3, as DNA: TGCGCCAGCAGTGAGGTTCGGGGTTTCACTGAAGCTTTCTTT. Translated: CASSEVRGFTEAFF.

This clone was counted once. The V and J genes are TRBV18 and TRBJ2-7, with 7 bases lining up with TRBD2. Germline V lookup: CDR1 KGHSH, CDR2 LQKENI. The CDR3 covers 14 residues. V trimming: 4 bases; J trimming: 2 bases; junction bases outside the gene matches: 5. DNA of the CDR3: TGTGCCAGCTCACAAACCGGGACTACCTACGAGCAGTACTTC. This sequence encodes CASSQTGTTYEQYF.

This clone was observed a single time. Other DNA sequences in the sample encode the same CDR3. The V and J genes are TRBV5-1 and TRBJ2-5; D gene unclear. This CDR3 comprises 14 residues. Trimming pared 0 bases from V and 2 bases from J, leaving 8 bases between. Germline values: CDR1 SGHRS, CDR2 YFSETQ. CDR3 protein: CASSLGADQETQYF. CDR3 nucleotide sequence: TGCGCCAGCAGCTTGGGGGCAGATCAAGAGACCCAGTACTTC.

This clone occurred once. The J gene is TRBJ2-5, the V gene TRBV2, with TRBD1 matching over 9 bases. V lost 4 bases to trimming and J lost 4 bases; unmatched junction nucleotides: 4. This CDR3 spans 14 amino acids. Germline V gene data show CDR1 as SNHLY and CDR2 as FYNNEI. CDR3 amino acids: CASSGQGVGETQYF. The DNA of the CDR3 is TGTGCCAGCAGTGGACAGGGGGTGGGAGAGACCCAGTACTTC.

This chain links TRBV15 with TRBJ2-1; possible D gene TRBD2, 6 bases. V was trimmed by 1 base and J by 9 bases, leaving 31 bases between them. The CDR3 runs 20 residues. Germline loops: CDR1 LNHNV, CDR2 YYDKDF (reference sequence). The CDR3 reads CATSRADGTRGRRDFSEQFF. Here the CDR3 DNA reads TGTGCCACCAGCAGAGCTGATGGGACTCGGGGACGTCGGGATTTTTCTGAGCAGTTCTTC.

The V gene is TRBV7-3, the J gene TRBJ2-1; 7 positions match TRBD1. Germline trimming cut 5 bases from V and 11 bases from J; bases unmatched to any gene: 12. The CDR3 runs to 14 residues. Per germline, CDR1 SGHTA and CDR2 FQGTGA. The CDR3 DNA is TGTGCCAGCAGCCCCCAGGGGGTGGGCCATCAGCAGTTCTTC. This encodes CASSPQGVGHQQFF. Full variable domain (outside the CDR3, taken from reference TRBV7-3 and TRBJ2-1): GAGVSQTPSNKVTEKGKYVELRCDPISGHTALYWYRQSLGQGPEFLIYFQGTGAADDSGLPNDRFFAVRPEGSVSTLKIQRTERGDSAVYLCASSPQGVGHQQFFGPGTRLTVL.

This sequence joins TRBV5-6 and TRBJ2-5; 8 nucleotides line up with TRBD1. Looked up from germline, CDR1 is SGHDT and CDR2 is YYEEEE. This CDR3 has 17 residues. Losses at the gene ends were 4 bases for V and 2 bases for J; bases not matched to a gene: 13. CDR3 coding DNA: TGTGCCAGCAGCCCCCCTCTAGGACAGGGAGGACAAGAGACCCAGTACTTC. The encoded protein is CASSPPLGQGGQETQYF.

This clone was seen a single time. The chain recombines TRBV28 with TRBJ2-1; D ambiguous. This CDR3 has 14 residues. In germline, CDR1 is MDHEN, CDR2 SYDVKM. Trimming pared 5 bases from V and 4 bases from J, leaving 12 bases between. CDR3 amino acids: CASSPARLYNEQFF. CDR3 DNA sequence: TGTGCCAGCAGTCCCGCACGACTTTACAATGAGCAGTTCTTC.